The rows below give T cell receptor beta chains drawn from one sample of a study of pediatric ulcerative colitis. This table comes from immunoSEQ multiplex PCR, and its TCRdb copy is limited to in-frame clones, with some not included. This sample has 25,000 to 35,000 clones; roughly four fifths occur once, and the top ten carry 4% to 5.5%. Sequenced: blood. Receptors originate from a boy between 10 and 17 years old with severe ulcerative colitis. The CDR3 runs from the conserved cysteine through the conserved F or W. D genes are given only for firm matches. Some rows mark clone size as missing; the rest say once, few, many or name a class of expanded clone.

size,V,J,D,length,CDR3,DNA
NA,TRBV9,TRBJ2-5,TRBD1,15,CASSVQGTEGETQYF,TGTGCCAGCAGCGTCCAGGGGACAGAAGGGGAGACCCAGTACTTC
NA,TRBV6-1,TRBJ2-3,TRBD2,14,CASSFGGATDTQYF,TGTGCCAGCAGTTTCGGGGGGGCCACAGATACGCAGTATTTT
NA,TRBV7-8,TRBJ1-1,TRBD1,15,CASRTGQGKNTEAFF,TGTGCCAGCAGGACGGGACAGGGGAAGAACACTGAAGCTTTCTTT
NA,TRBV9,TRBJ2-2,TRBD2,16,CASSAGGTSNTGELFF,TGTGCCAGCAGCGCCGGGGGGACTAGCAACACCGGGGAGCTGTTTTTT
once,TRBV7-3,TRBJ2-2,NA,15,CASSGVFANTGELFF,TGTGCCAGCAGCGGGGTCTTCGCGAACACCGGGGAGCTGTTTTTT
NA,TRBV30,TRBJ1-4,NA,13,CAWSWEFNEKLFF,TGTGCCTGGAGTTGGGAGTTTAATGAAAAACTGTTTTTT
NA,TRBV5-4,TRBJ2-3,NA,14,CASRVDLSTDTQYF,TGTGCCAGCAGGGTTGATCTGAGCACAGATACGCAGTATTTT
NA,TRBV7-3,TRBJ2-1,TRBD2,15,CASSQLAGGRNEQFF,TGTGCCAGCAGCCAACTAGCGGGGGGCCGGAATGAGCAGTTCTTC
NA,TRBV14,TRBJ1-3,NA,20,CASSQGLGIRDTWKGNTIYF,TGTGCCAGCAGCCAAGGGTTAGGCATCCGGGACACCTGGAAAGGAAACACCATATATTTT
NA,TRBV9,TRBJ1-2,TRBD1,15,CASSSNSGTGSGYTF,TGTGCCAGCAGCTCAAACTCCGGGACAGGGAGTGGCTACACCTTC
NA,TRBV30,TRBJ1-3,NA,12,CAWSPIGNTIYF,TGTGCCTGGAGTCCAATCGGGAACACCATATATTTT
NA,TRBV9,TRBJ1-1,NA,16,CASSAPLLGADTEAFF,TGTGCCAGCAGCGCACCTCTTTTGGGGGCCGACACTGAAGCTTTCTTT
NA,TRBV12-5,TRBJ1-6,TRBD1,15,CASGARQGRNSPLHF,TGTGCTAGTGGAGCCCGACAGGGACGTAATTCACCCCTCCACTTT
few,TRBV19,TRBJ1-4,NA,14,CASSRTATNEKLFF,TGTGCCAGTAGCAGGACAGCAACTAATGAAAAACTGTTTTTT
NA,TRBV9,TRBJ1-1,NA,13,CASSVDVQAQAFF,TGTGCCAGCAGCGTAGATGTACAGGCGCAAGCTTTCTTT
NA,TRBV7-3,TRBJ1-1,NA,14,CASSLSRQNTEAFF,TGTGCCAGCAGCCTATCCCGACAGAACACTGAAGCTTTCTTT
once,TRBV6-5,TRBJ1-5,TRBD1,15,CASSYDRGSNQPQHF,TGTGCCAGCAGTTACGACAGGGGGAGCAATCAGCCCCAGCATTTT
once,TRBV18,TRBJ2-2,TRBD1,14,CASSPDRASGELFF,TGTGCCAGCTCACCAGACAGGGCTTCTGGGGAGCTGTTTTTT
NA,TRBV2,TRBJ1-2,NA,11,CASRVGYGYTF,TGTGCCAGCCGCGTCGGCTATGGCTACACCTTC
once,TRBV5-4,TRBJ2-3,NA,12,CASSFGTDTQYF,TGTGCCAGCAGCTTCGGCACAGATACGCAGTATTTT
few,TRBV20-1,TRBJ1-2,NA,11,CSFLLGGGYTF,TGCAGTTTCCTTTTAGGTGGTGGCTACACCTTC
once,TRBV7-9,TRBJ2-5,NA,14,CASSLVGSQETQYF,TGTGCCAGCAGCTTAGTGGGTTCCCAAGAGACCCAGTACTTC
NA,TRBV7-3,TRBJ2-3,TRBD1,15,CASSAQGFQTDTQYF,TGTGCCAGCAGCGCACAGGGGTTCCAAACAGATACGCAGTATTTT
NA,TRBV11-2,TRBJ2-4,TRBD2,17,CASSLDRASGVRGIQYF,TGTGCCAGCAGCTTAGATCGGGCTAGCGGGGTGAGGGGCATTCAGTACTTC
NA,TRBV27,TRBJ1-6,NA,19,CASSLSRIPYSSYNSPLHF,TGTGCCAGCAGTTTATCGAGAATCCCTTACAGCTCCTATAATTCACCCCTCCACTTT
few,TRBV6-1,TRBJ2-5,TRBD1,15,CASSQGAGTQETQYF,TGTGCCAGCAGTCAGGGGGCCGGGACCCAAGAGACCCAGTACTTC
NA,TRBV14,TRBJ2-7,NA,14,CASSQDSAPGEQYF,TGTGCCAGCAGCCAAGATTCGGCCCCCGGCGAGCAGTACTTC
NA,TRBV19,TRBJ2-1,TRBD2,18,CASSGPTSGVYPYNEQFF,TGTGCCAGTAGTGGACCGACTAGCGGGGTTTACCCCTACAATGAGCAGTTCTTC
NA,TRBV5-1,TRBJ2-3,TRBD1,14,CASSFGQGADTQYF,TGCGCCAGCAGCTTCGGACAGGGTGCCGATACGCAGTATTTT
NA,TRBV7-9,TRBJ1-2,TRBD1,17,CASSLPDGQGAINGYTF,TGTGCCAGCAGCTTACCAGACGGACAGGGGGCAATCAATGGCTACACCTTC
NA,TRBV5-4,TRBJ1-3,NA,15,CASSLGGTMGNTIYF,TGTGCCAGCAGCTTGGGCGGGACGATGGGAAACACCATATATTTT
NA,TRBV5-1,TRBJ2-7,NA,15,CASSLAGDGPYEQYF,TGCGCCAGCAGCTTGGCCGGAGATGGGCCCTACGAGCAGTACTTC
NA,TRBV7-2,TRBJ1-5,NA,15,CASSQEWGGNQPQHF,TGTGCCAGCAGCCAGGAGTGGGGCGGCAATCAGCCCCAGCATTTT
NA,TRBV5-1,TRBJ1-6,NA,15,CASSLAGSYNSPLHF,TGCGCCAGCAGCTTGGCAGGCTCCTATAATTCACCCCTCCACTTT
once,TRBV9,TRBJ1-6,NA,18,CASSVAQGYVTYNSPLHF,TGTGCCAGCAGCGTAGCCCAGGGGTACGTAACTTATAATTCACCCCTCCACTTT
NA,TRBV19,TRBJ2-7,TRBD1,14,CASSIRTGPYEQYF,TGTGCCAGTAGTATCCGGACAGGACCCTACGAGCAGTACTTC
NA,TRBV11-2,TRBJ2-7,TRBD1,14,CASSRQGASYEQYF,TGTGCCAGCAGCCGACAGGGGGCCTCCTACGAGCAGTACTTC
NA,TRBV6-6,TRBJ2-7,TRBD1,15,CASSPTGVLSYEQYF,TGTGCCAGCAGCCCCACAGGGGTCCTCTCCTACGAGCAGTACTTC
once,TRBV5-6,TRBJ2-3,NA,15,CASTFWLGGSDTQYF,TGTGCCAGCACCTTCTGGCTAGGGGGTTCCGATACGCAGTATTTT
NA,TRBV11-2,TRBJ2-2,NA,17,CASSPHLRLTNTGELFF,TGTGCCAGCAGCCCCCATCTGAGACTCACGAACACCGGGGAGCTGTTTTTT
NA,TRBV19,TRBJ1-5,NA,13,CASRKFSNQPQHF,TGTGCCAGTAGAAAGTTCAGCAATCAGCCCCAGCATTTT
NA,TRBV18,TRBJ1-1,NA,13,CASSPDAQIFNFF,TGTGCCAGCTCACCCGATGCCCAAATTTTCAATTTCTTT
few,TRBV5-8,TRBJ2-1,NA,14,CASSPWGTNNEQFF,TGTGCCAGCAGCCCCTGGGGTACGAACAATGAGCAGTTCTTC
NA,TRBV7-9,TRBJ1-5,NA,18,CASSYESGGGLGNQPQHF,TGTGCCAGCAGCTACGAGTCGGGGGGCGGTCTTGGCAATCAGCCCCAGCATTTT
NA,TRBV19,TRBJ1-6,NA,16,CASSTQESSYNSPLHF,TGTGCCAGTTCAACACAGGAAAGCTCCTATAATTCACCCCTCCACTTT
NA,TRBV2,TRBJ1-5,NA,14,CASSVEGHNQPQHF,TGTGCCAGCAGTGTTGAAGGGCACAATCAGCCCCAGCATTTT